The next 8 T cell receptor beta chains were all read from a single sample in a study of cytomegalovirus exposure and HLA in healthy donors. It was with 60 Vbeta and 13 Jbeta primers that the PCR ran. Generated by immunoSEQ multiplex PCR, the TCRdb table keeps only in-frame clones and is missing some. The sample has some 180,000 clones; 75% to 80% are singletons. The sample taken for sequencing was PBMCs. All receptors derive from a woman in her 30s in good health and CMV-seropositive.

V usage is TRBV27 and J usage is TRBJ2-1; 9 bases fit TRBD1. Germline V gene data show CDR1 as MNHEY and CDR2 as SMNVEV (reference sequence). The CDR3 is 15 amino acids. With V trimmed by 5 bases and J by 6 bases, 8 bases remained unmatched. The CDR3 is CASSPGTGYFNEQFF. The CDR3 nucleotides are TGTGCCAGCAGTCCTGGGACAGGGTATTTCAATGAGCAGTTCTTC.

This chain joins TRBV19 and TRBJ2-1; TRBD1 matches 8 bases. The V segment lost 2 bases and the J segment 0 bases; nucleotides outside the gene matches: 9. The germline V gene encodes CDR1 LNHDA and CDR2 SQIVND (reference sequence). This CDR3 is 18 amino acids long. The CDR3 nucleotides are TGTGCCAGTAGTATAAGGCCAGGGGGCGGAGGCTCCTACAATGAGCAGTTCTTC. Encoded protein: CASSIRPGGGGSYNEQFF.

The V and J genes are TRBV9 and TRBJ1-5; D is uncertain. The CDR3 has 13 residues. Trimming pared 0 bases from V and 4 bases from J, leaving 5 bases between. CDR1 is SGDLS and CDR2 is YYNGEE in the germline V gene. CDR3 sequence reads: CASSVDINQPQHF. Here the CDR3 DNA reads TGTGCCAGCAGCGTAGATATAAATCAGCCCCAGCATTTT.

This chain joins TRBV9 and TRBJ2-7, with TRBD2 matching over 7 bases. V was pared by 0 bases and J by 6 bases, with 12 bases of the junction left unmatched. This CDR3 spans 16 amino acids. CDR1 and CDR2 from the germline V gene are SGDLS and YYNGEE. CDR3: CASSVEGDGRLSEQYF. In nucleotides, the CDR3 is TGTGCCAGCAGCGTAGAAGGGGACGGGAGGCTTAGCGAGCAGTACTTC.

In this sample, this clone turned up a few times. The V call is TRBV29-1, the J call TRBJ2-5; D is perhaps TRBD2 (5 bases). Deletions cut 5 bases from V and 1 base from J, with 8 bases between. From germline, CDR1 is SQVTM and CDR2 ANQGSEA. The CDR3 is 12 amino acids. CDR3 residues: CSVRLFQETQYF. The CDR3 DNA reads as TGCAGCGTTAGACTATTCCAAGAGACCCAGTACTTC.

The chain carries TRBV11-2 and TRBJ2-7, with 7 bases identical to TRBD1. Unmatched junction bases numbered 14, after V lost 4 bases and J lost 5 bases. The CDR3 is 16 residues long. Looked up from germline, CDR1 is SGHAT and CDR2 is FQNNGV. CDR3 nucleotide sequence: TGTGCCAGCAGCTCCCATTATAAAGACAGGGTGAACGAGCAGTACTTC. It specifies CASSSHYKDRVNEQYF.

This chain uses TRBV28 with TRBJ2-5; the match to TRBD1 covers 9 bases. The J call may be faulty, since TRBJ2-7 better matches the DNA end. The CDR3 is 14 residues long. Germline values: CDR1 MDHEN, CDR2 SYDVKM. The CDR3 loop is CASSSTGGTLEQYF. The DNA of the CDR3 is TGTGCCAGCAGTTCGACAGGGGGGACACTCGAGCAGTACTTC.

The V and J genes are TRBV7-3 and TRBJ2-5, with D maybe TRBD2 (7 bases). The V end lost 5 bases, the J end lost 4 bases, and 11 bases lay between the germline ends. CDR1 is SGHTA, CDR2 FQGTGA, per germline. The CDR3 has 13 amino acids. The CDR3 protein is CASSLGGGETQYF. As DNA, the CDR3 is TGTGCCAGCAGCCTAGGGGGGGGAGAGACCCAGTACTTC.